These 13 T cell receptor beta chains were all obtained from the same sample, sequenced in a study of OX40 agonist ivuxolimab in advanced cancers. The repertoire was sequenced with immunoSEQ multiplex PCR; TCRdb's copy has only in-frame clones and lacks some. The profile covers 40,000 to 45,000 clones, with 91% appearing a single time and around 28% taken by the ten largest. This material consisted of CD4+ or CD8+ T cells sorted from blood, taken in a trial of the OX40 agonist ivuxolimab. These receptors originate from an adult with an advanced solid tumor such as melanoma, head and neck, liver or kidney cancer.

The chain employs TRBV6-5 and TRBJ1-2, with D perhaps TRBD1 (5 bases). The germline gives CDR1 MNHEY, CDR2 SVGAGI. Trimming removed 6 bases from V and 5 bases from J, with 10 bases in between. This CDR3 is built from 12 residues. CDR3 bases: TGTGCCAGCAGCCCGACAGTATATGGCTACACCTTC. Translated: CASSPTVYGYTF.

The V and J genes are TRBV28 and TRBJ2-3; weak D call: TRBD2 (7 bases). This CDR3 is 11 amino acids long. V shed 7 bases and J shed 11 bases, with 13 bases lying between them. Looked up from germline, CDR1 is MDHEN and CDR2 is SYDVKM. CDR3 in DNA: TGTGCCAGCACTGGGGGGGCGGGGCAGTATTTT. Amino acids: CASTGGAGQYF.

Turning to this clone: Other DNA sequences within the sample encode an identical CDR3. The genes are TRBV5-4 and TRBJ2-2; D is unclear. The V end lost 0 bases, the J end lost 6 bases, and 9 bases lay between the germline ends. Looked up from germline, CDR1 is SGHNT and CDR2 is YYREEE (reference sequence). The CDR3 has 14 amino acids. CDR3 coding DNA: TGTGCCAGCAGCTTGGGTGTGGGTGCCGGGGAGCTGTTTTTT. Protein: CASSLGVGAGELFF.

This rearrangement joins TRBV7-6 to TRBJ2-7; 13 bases are a match to TRBD2. CDR1 and CDR2 from the germline V gene are SGHVS and FNYEAQ. V trimming: 5 bases; J trimming: 6 bases; junction bases outside the gene matches: 4. The CDR3 extends over 14 amino acids. For the CDR3, the DNA is TGTGCCAGCAGCATCGGGACTAGCGGGACCGAGCAGTACTTC. Amino acid sequence: CASSIGTSGTEQYF.

The chain is built from TRBV4-1 and TRBJ2-1; no reliable D call. Between the trimmed V and J ends, which lost 1 base and 7 bases, there was a span of 5 bases. Germline assignment: CDR1 MGHRA and CDR2 YSYEKL. This CDR3 spans 12 amino acids. CDR3 amino acids: CASSQGSNEQFF. CDR3 nucleotide sequence: TGCGCCAGCAGCCAAGGGAGTAATGAGCAGTTCTTC.

This sequence joins TRBV11-3 and TRBJ2-1, with 13 bases fitting TRBD2. The CDR3 length is 16 residues. Unmatched junction bases numbered 1, after V lost 0 bases and J lost 5 bases. Germline assignment: CDR1 SGHNT and CDR2 YENEEA. The CDR3, as DNA: TGTGCCAGCAGCTTAGACGGGACTAGCGGGAACAATGAGCAGTTCTTC. Its protein product is CASSLDGTSGNNEQFF. The full variable domain, its missing parts supplied by reference TRBV11-3 and TRBJ2-1, is EAGVVQSPRYKIIEKKQPVAFWCNPISGHNTLYWYLQNLGQGPELLIRYENEEAVDDSQLPKDRFSAERLKGVDSTLKIQPAELGDSAVYLCASSLDGTSGNNEQFFGPGTRLTVL.

The rearrangement uses TRBV7-9 and TRBJ2-3; TRBD2 matches 7 bases. The CDR3 is 16 amino acids. From germline, CDR1 is SEHNR and CDR2 FQNEAQ (reference sequence). J lost 0 bases, V lost 5 bases, and 8 bases had no gene match. CDR3 nucleotide sequence: TGTGCCAGCAGCCCCCCCAGCGGGACTAGCACAGATACGCAGTATTTT. Translating it yields CASSPPSGTSTDTQYF.

The rearrangement joins TRBV7-3 to TRBJ2-5; D ambiguous. V lost 3 bases, J lost 1 base, and 6 bases lay in between. In germline, CDR1 is SGHTA, CDR2 FQGTGA. The CDR3 runs to 13 residues. The chain's CDR3 is CASSFDFQETQYF. The CDR3, as DNA: TGTGCCAGCAGCTTCGATTTCCAAGAGACCCAGTACTTC.

This clone occurred once. This chain connects TRBV30 to TRBJ2-7; a weak D match, TRBD1 (5 bases). From germline, CDR1 is GTSNPN and CDR2 SVGIG (reference sequence). V gave up 2 bases and J gave up 4 bases, with 12 bases separating them. This CDR3 comprises 13 residues. The CDR3 DNA sequence: TGTGCCTGGAGTACAGGTAATCGGTACGAGCAGTACTTC. This codes for CAWSTGNRYEQYF.

V and J are TRBV27 and TRBJ2-3; tentatively, D is TRBD1 (5 bases). Per germline, CDR1 MNHEY and CDR2 SMNVEV (reference sequence). The V gene lost 5 bases and the J gene lost 1 base, with 7 bases spanning the gap. This CDR3 is 13 amino acids long. Here the CDR3 reads CASSTRGTDTQYF. For the CDR3, the DNA is TGTGCCAGCAGTACCAGGGGCACAGATACGCAGTATTTT.

This chain connects TRBV2 to TRBJ2-7; the match to TRBD1 covers 10 bases. This CDR3 is built from 15 residues. The germline V gene has CDR1 SNHLY and CDR2 FYNNEI. Trimming at V came to 5 bases and at J to 4 bases, leaving 8 bases not matched to a gene. CDR3 coding DNA: TGTGCCAGCAGTCCAAGCGCGGGACAGGGGTACGAGCAGTACTTC. Amino acid sequence: CASSPSAGQGYEQYF.

This clone was detected a few times. V gene TRBV9 combines with J gene TRBJ1-2; D gene unclear. The CDR3 is made up of 12 amino acids. CDR1 is SGDLS, CDR2 YYNGEE, per germline. Trimming cost V 4 bases and J 8 bases, with 12 bases left between them. The chain's CDR3 is CASSSSTGGYTF. CDR3 in DNA: TGTGCCAGCAGCTCCTCTACCGGGGGCTACACCTTC.

The V call is TRBV15, the J call TRBJ1-2, with TRBD1 as a possible D gene (6 bases). The CDR3 length is 15 residues. Germline values: CDR1 LNHNV, CDR2 YYDKDF (reference sequence). The V and J ends lost 9 bases and 3 bases respectively, with 20 bases between them. The CDR3 DNA follows: TGTGCCACAAGGGGGGAGCGGGAAAAGGACTATGGCTACACCTTC. Translated: CATRGEREKDYGYTF.